This T cell receptor (beta chain) was identified during a study of early T cells in non-severe SARS-CoV-2 infection. For the study at large: The authors sequenced bulk RNA from unsorted whole blood, leaving chains unpaired. Study conclusions and caveats: VDJdb-based annotation leaned toward anti-spike CD8 responses and missed private and CD4 specificities.

Regarding this clonotype: Its antigen is currently unknown.

Unique molecular identifier tags were affixed to discrete cDNA molecules. TCRdb re-derived calls from the 5' RACE reads in MiXCR, one entry per CDR3 protein. This table has roughly 76,000 distinct CDR3 sequences, 12% appearing once. CDR3 length: 13 residues. Germline V gene data show CDR1 as KGHDR and CDR2 as SFDVKD. V lost 9 bases and J lost 8, with 16 bases in between. The chain uses TRBV24-1 and TRBJ2-1; unclear D gene. The sample was whole blood. The receptor was isolated from an adult who was a healthcare worker with PCR-confirmed SARS-CoV-2 infection or an uninfected control (not recorded which). The CDR3 DNA is TGTGCCACCGGGTCATACACCGAGGATGAGCAGTTCTTC. Its translation is CATGSYTEDEQFF.